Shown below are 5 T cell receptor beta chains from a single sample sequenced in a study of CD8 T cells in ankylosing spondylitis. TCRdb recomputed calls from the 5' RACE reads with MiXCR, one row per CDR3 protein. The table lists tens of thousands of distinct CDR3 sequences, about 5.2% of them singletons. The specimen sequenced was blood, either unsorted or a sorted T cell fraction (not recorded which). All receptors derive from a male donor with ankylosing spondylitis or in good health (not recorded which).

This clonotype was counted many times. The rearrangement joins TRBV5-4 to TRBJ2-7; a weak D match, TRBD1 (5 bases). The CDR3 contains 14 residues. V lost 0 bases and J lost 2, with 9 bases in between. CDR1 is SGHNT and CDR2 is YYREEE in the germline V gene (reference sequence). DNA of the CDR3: TGTGCCAGCAGCTTGGCACAGGTCCCCTACGAGCAGTACTTC. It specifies CASSLAQVPYEQYF. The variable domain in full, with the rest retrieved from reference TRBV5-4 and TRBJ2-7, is ETGVTQSPTHLIKTRGQQVTLRCSSQSGHNTVSWYQQALGQGPQFIFQYYREEENGRGNFPPRFSGLQFPNYSSELNVNALELDDSALYLCASSLAQVPYEQYFGPGTRLTVT.

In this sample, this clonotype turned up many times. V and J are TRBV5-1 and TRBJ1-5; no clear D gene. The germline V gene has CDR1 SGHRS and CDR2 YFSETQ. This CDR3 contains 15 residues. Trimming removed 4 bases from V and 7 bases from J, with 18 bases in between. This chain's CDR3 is CASSPLGQEGQPQHF. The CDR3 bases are TGCGCCAGCAGCCCCCTAGGGCAGGAGGGACAGCCCCAGCATTTT.

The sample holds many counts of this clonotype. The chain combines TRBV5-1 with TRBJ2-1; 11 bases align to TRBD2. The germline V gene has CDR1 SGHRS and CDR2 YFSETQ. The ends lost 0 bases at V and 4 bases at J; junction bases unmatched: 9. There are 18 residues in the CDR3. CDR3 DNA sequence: TGCGCCAGCAGCTTGGCCAAGGGTCTAGCGGGGGGATACAATGAGCAGTTCTTC. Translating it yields CASSLAKGLAGGYNEQFF.

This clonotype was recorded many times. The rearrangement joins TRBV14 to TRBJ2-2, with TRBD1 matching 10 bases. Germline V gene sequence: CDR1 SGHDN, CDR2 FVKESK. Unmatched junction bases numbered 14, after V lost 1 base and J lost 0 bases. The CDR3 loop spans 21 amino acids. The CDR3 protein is CASSQGPWGTGELPNTGELFF. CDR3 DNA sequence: TGTGCCAGCAGCCAAGGGCCGTGGGGGACAGGGGAACTTCCGAACACCGGGGAGCTGTTTTTT.

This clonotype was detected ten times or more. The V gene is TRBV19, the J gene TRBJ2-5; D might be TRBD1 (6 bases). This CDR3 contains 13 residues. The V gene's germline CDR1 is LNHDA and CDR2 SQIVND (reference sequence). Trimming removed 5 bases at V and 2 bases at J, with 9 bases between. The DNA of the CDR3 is TGTGCCAGTAGTCCGGACAGACAAGAGACCCAGTACTTC. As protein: CASSPDRQETQYF.